Below, one T cell receptor beta chain is given with its context. Under the authors' procedure: How many nucleated cells were present was estimated from reference gene primer amplification. Sequenced by immunoSEQ multiplex PCR; TCRdb stores in-frame clones only, minus some. From that table come the V and J calls and clone size; the DNA was used to work out D and trimming. The sample lists about 85,000 clones, roughly 82% occurring once. The sample comes from a study of blood T cell repertoires in COVID-19. Study context: Spain, Italy and the United States supplied samples that represented acute and convalescent COVID-19. The analysed material was cDNA or gDNA that came from T cells, B-cell-depleted T cells, or PBMCs.

CDR1 is MNHNS, CDR2 SASEGT, per germline. V gave up 4 bases and J gave up 2 bases; unmatched junction bases: 6. CDR3 size: 17 residues. The sequence derives from a woman older than 75 with acute or convalescent COVID-19. The sample comprised peripheral blood. V is TRBV6-1 and J is TRBJ2-3; the match to TRBD2 covers 13 bases. The DNA of the CDR3 is TGTGCCAGCAGTGGGGGACTAGCGGGACCTTTCACAGATACGCAGTATTTT. This gives the protein CASSGGLAGPFTDTQYF.